These 25 T cell receptor beta chains were all obtained from the same sample, sequenced in a study of shared clonotypes between healthy human individuals. Produced via immunoSEQ multiplex PCR; TCRdb's table is partial and in-frame only. Of hundreds of thousands of clones detected, approximately 79% appear once; the ten largest clones hold approximately 10%. The sample comprised memory CD4+ T cells sorted from blood. The subset is: CD45RA-negative fraction. These receptors were collected from a man under 40 in good health.

This clone was seen only once. V usage is TRBV2 and J usage is TRBJ2-1; 9 nucleotides align to TRBD2. The germline gives CDR1 SNHLY, CDR2 FYNNEI. The CDR3 consists of 16 residues. Germline trimming cut 4 bases from V and 6 bases from J; bases unmatched to any gene: 10. The CDR3 sequence: CASSGGSGLAFNEQFF. The DNA for the CDR3 is TGTGCCAGCAGTGGTGGTTCTGGACTAGCGTTCAATGAGCAGTTCTTC.

The V gene is TRBV6-1, the J gene TRBJ2-1, with unresolved D. The V gene lost 7 bases and the J gene lost 7 bases, with 14 bases spanning the gap. Germline V lookup: CDR1 MNHNS, CDR2 SASEGT. This CDR3 has 13 residues. The CDR3 loop is CASTEFPENEQFF. The CDR3 nucleotides are TGTGCCAGCACCGAATTTCCTGAGAATGAGCAGTTCTTC.

The CDR3 protein is CASSGASGTDEQYF. CDR3 coding DNA: TGTGCCAGCAGTGGGGCTAGCGGGACCGACGAGCAGTACTTC. The V and J genes are TRBV28 and TRBJ2-7; 9 positions match TRBD2. The CDR3 consists of 14 residues. Germline V gene lookup returns CDR1 MDHEN and CDR2 SYDVKM. V shed 5 bases, J shed 5 bases, and the junction held 7 bases outside the gene matches.

V is TRBV21-1 and J is TRBJ2-1; the DNA was not used to check the table's D call, TRBD2. TRBV21-1 is deemed a pseudogene. CDR3 length: 16 amino acids. The CDR3 is CASSSQASGSDNEQFF. Written as DNA, the CDR3 is TGTGCCAGCAGCTCTCAAGCTAGCGGGAGCGACAATGAGCAGTTCTTC.

V gene TRBV5-1 combines with J gene TRBJ2-3; D is possibly TRBD2 (6 bases). Germline V lookup: CDR1 SGHRS, CDR2 YFSETQ. The V end lost 4 bases, the J end lost 2 bases, and 17 bases lay between the germline ends. The CDR3 has 16 amino acids. Here the CDR3 reads CASSPNPDYPTDTQYF. The CDR3 DNA reads TGCGCCAGCAGCCCCAACCCGGACTACCCCACAGATACGCAGTATTTT.

This clone was observed a handful of times. The chain has TRBV6-5 and TRBJ2-6, with D unclear. Germline lookup yields CDR1 MNHEY and CDR2 SVGAGI. V lost 4 bases and J 0 bases, leaving 10 bases between the germline ends. The CDR3 totals 16 residues. CDR3 nucleotide sequence: TGTGCCAGCAGTTCCCACCAGCGCTCTGGGGCCAACGTCCTGACTTTC. It translates to CASSSHQRSGANVLTF.

The chain carries TRBV28 and TRBJ2-1; no reliable D call. The V end lost 1 base, the J end lost 8 bases, and 9 bases lay between the germline ends. The CDR3 covers 13 residues. The germline gives CDR1 MDHEN, CDR2 SYDVKM. The CDR3 sequence: CASSLSGVHEQFF. The DNA for the CDR3 is TGTGCCAGCAGTTTATCTGGGGTTCATGAGCAGTTCTTC.

The rearrangement uses TRBV28 and TRBJ2-5, with D unresolved. This CDR3 has 16 amino acids. The germline V gene encodes CDR1 MDHEN and CDR2 SYDVKM. The V gene lost 6 bases and the J gene lost 4 bases, with 21 bases spanning the gap. Here the CDR3 reads CASSPIVGKFLETQYF. Here the CDR3 DNA reads TGTGCCAGCAGCCCGATTGTGGGGAAGTTTCTAGAGACCCAGTACTTC.

This clone appeared once. V gene TRBV19 combines with J gene TRBJ2-5; no reliable D call. The CDR3 totals 15 residues. V was pared by 6 bases and J by 1 base, with 15 bases between. CDR1 is LNHDA and CDR2 is SQIVND in the germline V gene (reference sequence). CDR3 DNA: TGTGCCAGTAGGACCGGGCAGAGAGCCCAAGAGACCCAGTACTTC. Translated, it gives CASRTGQRAQETQYF.

CDR3 in DNA: TGTGCCATCAGGGAGGCGTCTGGAAACACCATATATTTT. Translation: CAIREASGNTIYF. The chain links TRBV6-1 to TRBJ1-3; D might be TRBD1 (5 bases). Trimming shortened V by 10 bases and J by 1 base, and 11 bases separated the two germline ends. CDR1 is MNHNS, CDR2 SASEGT, per germline. The CDR3 has 13 residues.

V usage is TRBV5-1 and J usage is TRBJ1-1; no clear D gene. The CDR3 spans 18 residues. Trimming took off 4 bases at V and 0 bases at J, with 22 bases between the two ends. Looked up from germline, CDR1 is SGHRS and CDR2 is YFSETQ. CDR3 sequence (DNA): TGCGCCAGCAGCCTCGACGGACGGGCACCCGTTTTGAACACTGAAGCTTTCTTT. Amino acid sequence: CASSLDGRAPVLNTEAFF. The entire variable domain, with the rest obtained from reference TRBV5-1 and TRBJ1-1, is as follows: KAGVTQTPRYLIKTRGQQVTLSCSPISGHRSVSWYQQTPGQGLQFLFEYFSETQRNKGNFPGRFSGRQFSNSRSEMNVSTLELGDSALYLCASSLDGRAPVLNTEAFFGQGTRLTVV.

The chain couples TRBV28 to TRBJ1-1; D uncertain. The CDR3 runs to 12 residues. The germline gives CDR1 MDHEN, CDR2 SYDVKM. Trimming took off 8 bases at V and 4 bases at J, with 11 bases between the two ends. The CDR3 loop is CASLTGRTEAFF. CDR3 nucleotides: TGTGCCAGCCTCACCGGTCGCACTGAAGCTTTCTTT.

This chain connects TRBV5-8 to TRBJ2-7; no clear D. The CDR3 extends over 15 amino acids. Germline V gene data show CDR1 as SGHTS and CDR2 as YDEGEE. V was trimmed by 0 bases and J by 1 base, leaving 11 bases between them. CDR3 coding DNA: TGTGCCAGCAGCTTGGGGACCGCGTTTTCCTACGAGCAGTACTTC. Translating gives CASSLGTAFSYEQYF.

V gene TRBV5-6 combines with J gene TRBJ1-3, with 10 bases that match TRBD1. Germline V gene sequence: CDR1 SGHDT, CDR2 YYEEEE. This CDR3 spans 16 amino acids. J was trimmed by 5 bases and V by 4 bases; bases with no gene match: 9. The CDR3 reads CASSKPGQGSRNTIYF. CDR3 DNA: TGTGCCAGCAGCAAGCCGGGACAGGGGAGCAGAAACACCATATATTTT.

Remarks on this clone: Other DNA sequences in the sample encode the same CDR3. The chain is built from TRBV9 and TRBJ2-3, with no clear D. This CDR3 has 13 amino acids. With 1 base removed from V and 0 bases from J, the gap between germline ends came to 3 bases. Per germline, CDR1 SGDLS and CDR2 YYNGEE. The CDR3 here is CASSVSSTDTQYF. In DNA form, the CDR3 reads TGTGCCAGCAGCGTAAGTAGCACAGATACGCAGTATTTT.

V is TRBV7-9 and J is TRBJ2-1; 10 bases are a match to TRBD2. V lost 2 bases to trimming and J lost 9 bases; unmatched junction nucleotides: 13. There are 17 residues in the CDR3. The germline V gene encodes CDR1 SEHNR and CDR2 FQNEAQ (reference sequence). The CDR3: CASSLTPSGRADLEQFF. In DNA form, the CDR3 reads TGTGCCAGCAGCTTAACACCAAGCGGGAGGGCCGATCTTGAGCAGTTCTTC.

There are a few counts of this clone. J is TRBJ2-7 and V is TRBV19; D uncertain. Germline V gene sequence: CDR1 LNHDA, CDR2 SQIVND (reference sequence). This CDR3 comprises 12 residues. Trimming removed 5 bases at V and 7 bases at J, with 12 bases between. In DNA, the CDR3 is TGTGCCAGTAGTCGCGACTCGGTGGAGCAGTACTTC. Encoded protein: CASSRDSVEQYF.

This sequence joins TRBV30 and TRBJ2-3, with 7 bases that match TRBD1. This CDR3 has 14 residues. Germline-derived CDR1 and CDR2 are GTSNPN and SVGIG (reference sequence). J gave up 0 bases and V 5 bases, and 5 bases lay outside the gene matches. The CDR3, as DNA: TGTGCCTGGGTTAACAGGGGAAGCACAGATACGCAGTATTTT. It encodes CAWVNRGSTDTQYF. Full variable domain (rest looked up from reference TRBV30 and TRBJ2-3): SQTIHQWPATLVQPVGSPLSLECTVEGTSNPNLYWYRQAAGRGLQLLFYSVGIGQISSEVPQNLSASRPQDRQFILSSKKLLLSDSGFYLCAWVNRGSTDTQYFGPGTRLTVL.

In this sample, this clone turned up a few times. V is TRBV5-1 and J is TRBJ2-1, with no clear D. Germline V gene lookup returns CDR1 SGHRS and CDR2 YFSETQ. This CDR3 has 14 residues. Deletions cut 5 bases from V and 8 bases from J, with 17 bases between. The DNA for the CDR3 is TGCGCCAGCAGGGGTTCGCCAGCGATCGATGAGCAGTTCTTC. Translation: CASRGSPAIDEQFF.

This clone appeared a few times. V and J are TRBV29-1 and TRBJ2-3; 11 nucleotides line up with TRBD2. CDR3 size: 14 residues. From germline, CDR1 is SQVTM and CDR2 ANQGSEA. The junction had 4 bases not matched to a gene; V was cut back by 6 bases and J by 2 bases. In DNA form, the CDR3 reads TGCAGCGTCCGACTAGCGGGAAACACAGATACGCAGTATTTT. Amino acid sequence: CSVRLAGNTDTQYF.

The sample holds one count of this clone. The chain recombines TRBV9 with TRBJ2-3, with 7 bases that match TRBD2. In germline, CDR1 is SGDLS, CDR2 YYNGEE. With V trimmed by 4 bases and J by 3 bases, 8 bases remained unmatched. There are 15 residues in the CDR3. CDR3 DNA sequence: TGTGCCAGCAGCCTCTATGCGGGAGCGACAGATACGCAGTATTTT. As protein: CASSLYAGATDTQYF. Full variable domain (remainder filled in from reference TRBV9 and TRBJ2-3): DSGVTQTPKHLITATGQRVTLRCSPRSGDLSVYWYQQSLDQGLQFLIQYYNGEERAKGNILERFSAQQFPDLHSELNLSSLELGDSALYFCASSLYAGATDTQYFGPGTRLTVL.

In this sample, this clone turned up a few times. V is TRBV18 and J is TRBJ2-2; D remains unclear. V was cut by 0 bases and J by 6 bases, with 17 bases left in between. The CDR3 contains 17 residues. Looked up from germline, CDR1 is KGHSH and CDR2 is LQKENI. CDR3: CASSPPLSVGAAGELFF. As DNA, the CDR3 is TGTGCCAGCTCACCACCCCTATCAGTTGGCGCGGCCGGGGAGCTGTTTTTT.

As to this clone: At one boundary the junction diverges from the germline segment, which might be a read error. This chain joins TRBV27 and TRBJ1-1; tentative D call: TRBD1 (5 bases). This CDR3 spans 13 amino acids. Germline V CDR1 and CDR2: MNHEY, SMNVEV (reference sequence). This CDR3 reads CASTPARATPPLF. The CDR3 DNA reads TGTGCCAGCACCCCCGCCAGGGCCACACCACCCCTTTTT.

The chain couples TRBV7-9 to TRBJ2-5, with 7 bases matching TRBD2. Per germline, CDR1 SEHNR and CDR2 FQNEAQ (reference sequence). The CDR3 length is 15 residues. Losses at the gene ends were 5 bases for V and 5 bases for J; bases not matched to a gene: 11. The CDR3 protein is CASSPPGRGPETQYF. CDR3 nucleotides: TGTGCCAGCAGCCCTCCTGGGAGGGGTCCGGAGACCCAGTACTTC.

This chain connects TRBV27 to TRBJ2-1, with TRBD2 matching 7 bases. This CDR3 is 14 amino acids long. The germline V gene has CDR1 MNHEY and CDR2 SMNVEV (reference sequence). Trimming at V came to 6 bases and at J to 4 bases, leaving 6 bases not matched to a gene. The CDR3, as DNA: TGTGCCAGCAGGGATAGCGGGTCTTACAATGAGCAGTTCTTC. It yields the protein CASRDSGSYNEQFF.